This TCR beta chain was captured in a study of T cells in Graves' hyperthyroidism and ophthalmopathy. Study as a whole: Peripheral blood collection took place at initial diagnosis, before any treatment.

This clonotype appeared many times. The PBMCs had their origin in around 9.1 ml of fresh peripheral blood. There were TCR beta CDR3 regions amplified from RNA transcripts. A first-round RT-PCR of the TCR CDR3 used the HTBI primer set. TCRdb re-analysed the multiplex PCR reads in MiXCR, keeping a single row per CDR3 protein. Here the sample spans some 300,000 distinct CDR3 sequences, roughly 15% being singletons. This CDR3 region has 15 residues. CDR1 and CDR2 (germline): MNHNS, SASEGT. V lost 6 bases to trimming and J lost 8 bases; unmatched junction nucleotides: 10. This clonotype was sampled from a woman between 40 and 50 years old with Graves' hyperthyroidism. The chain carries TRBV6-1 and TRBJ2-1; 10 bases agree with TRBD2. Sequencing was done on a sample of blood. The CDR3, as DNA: TGTGCCAGCAGCTCCGCGACTAGCGGGCGCGATGAGCAGTTCTTC. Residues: CASSSATSGRDEQFF.